The entry below gives a single TCR beta chain sequence along with its context. The data stem from a study of blood T cell repertoires in COVID-19. Study details: T cells, B-cell-depleted T cells, or PBMCs supplied cDNA or gDNA.

In the original processing: It was from reference gene primer amplification that nucleated cell counts were estimated. Generated by immunoSEQ multiplex PCR, the TCRdb table keeps only in-frame clones and is missing some. The DNA gave D and trimming, while V, J and clone size come from that table. The table records under 150,000 clones, about 90% of them present only once. Germline lookup yields CDR1 LNHDA and CDR2 SQIVND (reference sequence). CDR3 length: 14 amino acids. Trimming removed 5 bases at V and 0 bases at J, with 8 bases between. The chain joins TRBV19 to TRBJ1-5; D is uncertain. This sequence was found in a woman aged 45-60 years with acute or convalescent COVID-19. The source material was peripheral blood. The CDR3 nucleotides are TGTGCCAGTAGTTGGGAGGCTAGCAATCAGCCCCAGCATTTT. This gives the protein CASSWEASNQPQHF. The full variable domain, its missing parts supplied by reference TRBV19 and TRBJ1-5, is DGGITQSPKYLFRKEGQNVTLSCEQNLNHDAMYWYRQDPGQGLRLIYYSQIVNDFQKGDIAEGYSVSREKKESFPLTVTSAQKNPTAFYLCASSWEASNQPQHFGDGTRLSIL.